What follows are 23 T cell receptor beta chains derived from one specimen sequenced in a study of beta chain features in type 1 diabetes. As every portion of the isolated RNA was reverse transcribed, the sequencing read expressed TCRB transcripts. TCRdb's table, derived via immunoSEQ multiplex PCR, lists solely in-frame clones and lacks some. The data show under 400,000 clones, approximately 15% seen once. Sequenced: central memory CD4+ T cells from blood. These receptors came from a man aged 25-45 years in good health.

This chain connects TRBV11-3 to TRBJ2-1; 7 nucleotides align to TRBD2. Germline V gene lookup returns CDR1 SGHNT and CDR2 YENEEA. The V segment lost 5 bases and the J segment 1 base; nucleotides outside the gene matches: 8. The CDR3 is 16 residues long. Written as DNA, the CDR3 is TGTGCCAGCAGCCAGAGACTAGCAGGATCCTACAATGAGCAGTTCTTC. Its translation: CASSQRLAGSYNEQFF. Filled out from reference TRBV11-3 and TRBJ2-1, the complete variable domain reads EAGVVQSPRYKIIEKKQPVAFWCNPISGHNTLYWYLQNLGQGPELLIRYENEEAVDDSQLPKDRFSAERLKGVDSTLKIQPAELGDSAVYLCASSQRLAGSYNEQFFGPGTRLTVL.

The chain is built from TRBV19 and TRBJ2-6; D perhaps matches TRBD1 (6 bases). CDR3 length equals 16 residues. V dropped 9 bases and J dropped 0 bases, with 15 bases sitting between them. Germline CDR1 reads LNHDA; CDR2 reads SQIVND (reference sequence). CDR3 DNA: TGTGCCAGCCACTCGGACAGTAGCTCTGGGGCCAACGTCCTGACTTTC. It translates to CASHSDSSSGANVLTF. Full variable domain (remainder filled in from reference TRBV19 and TRBJ2-6): DGGITQSPKYLFRKEGQNVTLSCEQNLNHDAMYWYRQDPGQGLRLIYYSQIVNDFQKGDIAEGYSVSREKKESFPLTVTSAQKNPTAFYLCASHSDSSSGANVLTFGAGSRLTVL.

The rearrangement links TRBV5-1 to TRBJ2-3; D is unresolved. The germline V gene encodes CDR1 SGHRS and CDR2 YFSETQ. The CDR3 loop spans 14 amino acids. V lost 0 bases and J lost 0, with 5 bases in between. In nucleotides, the CDR3 is TGCGCCAGCAGCTTGGATGCGAGCACAGATACGCAGTATTTT. Residues: CASSLDASTDTQYF.

This clone was counted a few times. The J gene is TRBJ2-2, the V gene TRBV5-4, with a weak D call TRBD2 (5 bases). CDR1 and CDR2 from the germline V gene are SGHNT and YYREEE (reference sequence). The V end lost 0 bases, the J end lost 7 bases, and 10 bases lay between the germline ends. The CDR3 contains 14 residues. The CDR3 loop is CASSLDSDGGELFF. Here the CDR3 DNA reads TGTGCCAGCAGCTTGGATAGCGACGGCGGGGAGCTGTTTTTT.

V gene TRBV6-1 combines with J gene TRBJ2-7, with 9 nucleotides matching TRBD1. The CDR3 runs to 15 residues. Germline assignment: CDR1 MNHNS and CDR2 SASEGT. The V gene end was trimmed by 6 bases and the J gene end by 3 bases; junction bases not matched to a gene: 9. CDR3 in DNA: TGTGCCAGCAGCGCGGGACAGGGTGGTCTCTACGAGCAGTACTTC. Amino acids: CASSAGQGGLYEQYF.

This clone was recorded once. This chain connects TRBV5-1 to TRBJ1-2; D may be TRBD1 (6 bases). This CDR3 is built from 14 residues. Trimming removed 0 bases from V and 1 base from J, with 7 bases in between. Germline loops: CDR1 SGHRS, CDR2 YFSETQ. The CDR3 loop reads CASSLGTDNYGYTF. The CDR3 region has the DNA TGCGCCAGCAGCTTGGGGACAGATAACTATGGCTACACCTTC. The full variable domain, its missing parts supplied by reference TRBV5-1 and TRBJ1-2, is KAGVTQTPRYLIKTRGQQVTLSCSPISGHRSVSWYQQTPGQGLQFLFEYFSETQRNKGNFPGRFSGRQFSNSRSEMNVSTLELGDSALYLCASSLGTDNYGYTFGSGTRLTVV.

A few counts support this clone. Compared with germline, one end of the junction differs, possibly owing to a read error. The gene calls are TRBV4-1 and TRBJ2-3; possibly TRBD2 for D (6 bases). The CDR3 consists of 13 residues. Per germline, CDR1 MGHRA and CDR2 YSYEKL. The CDR3 coding sequence is TGCGCCAGCAGCCAAGAGGGACTCCCAGGTCTTGATTTT. It is translated as CASSQEGLPGLDF.

In this sample, this clone turned up a few times. CDR3 DNA: TGTGCCAGCTCACCACCGGTAACAGGGATGGCCTATGGCTACACCTTC. Translated: CASSPPVTGMAYGYTF. The rearrangement links TRBV18 to TRBJ1-2; D might be TRBD1 (6 bases). Germline V CDR1 and CDR2: KGHSH, LQKENI. This CDR3 is 16 amino acids long. Trimming removed 0 bases from V and 4 bases from J, with 15 bases in between. Full variable domain (remainder filled in from reference TRBV18 and TRBJ1-2): NAGVMQNPRHLVRRRGQEARLRCSPMKGHSHVYWYRQLPEEGLKFMVYLQKENIIDESGMPKERFSAEFPKEGPSILRIQQVVRGDSAAYFCASSPPVTGMAYGYTFGSGTRLTVV.

This clone was detected ten times or more. This chain connects TRBV27 to TRBJ1-3, with 8 bases identical to TRBD1. V lost 5 bases, J lost 4 bases, and 4 bases stayed unmatched. CDR1 and CDR2 (germline): MNHEY, SMNVEV (reference sequence). The CDR3 loop spans 14 amino acids. CDR3 nucleotide sequence: TGTGCCAGCAGTCCCAGGGGGCGCGGAAACACCATATATTTT. Translating gives CASSPRGRGNTIYF.

The gene calls are TRBV4-2 and TRBJ1-4; D possibly corresponds to TRBD1 (5 bases). Trimming cost V 1 base and J 4 bases, with 10 bases left between them. Germline V lookup: CDR1 LGHNA, CDR2 YNFKEQ. The CDR3 is 15 amino acids. CDR3 amino acids: CASSQVGEGNEKLFF. The CDR3 bases are TGTGCCAGCAGCCAAGTGGGGGAGGGTAATGAAAAACTGTTTTTT.

This chain uses TRBV9 with TRBJ1-3, with unresolved D. The CDR3 totals 16 residues. Germline V CDR1 and CDR2: SGDLS, YYNGEE. Trimming stripped 0 bases from V and 4 bases from J, with 14 bases between. The CDR3 nucleotides are TGTGCCAGCAGCGTAGAGGCACGGGCGGAAGGAAACACCATATATTTT. As protein: CASSVEARAEGNTIYF. Combining the CDR3 with reference TRBV9 and TRBJ1-3 gives the whole variable domain DSGVTQTPKHLITATGQRVTLRCSPRSGDLSVYWYQQSLDQGLQFLIQYYNGEERAKGNILERFSAQQFPDLHSELNLSSLELGDSALYFCASSVEARAEGNTIYFGEGSWLTVV.

The CDR3 bases are TGTGCCAGCAGCGAGATTAGACAGGGAGGGTCCTACGAGCAGTACTTC. Protein sequence: CASSEIRQGGSYEQYF. V usage is TRBV5-4 and J usage is TRBJ2-7, with D perhaps given as TRBD1 or TRBD2 (7 bases each). The germline V and J ends were trimmed by 4 bases and 1 base, with 18 bases remaining between them. From germline, CDR1 is SGHNT and CDR2 YYREEE (reference sequence). The CDR3 runs to 16 residues.

The gene calls are TRBV6-6 and TRBJ2-1; D is perhaps TRBD2 (5 bases). CDR3 length: 13 residues. CDR1 is MNHNY, CDR2 SVGAGI, per germline (reference sequence). Trimming stripped 4 bases from V and 3 bases from J, with 7 bases between. The CDR3 spells CASSSGSYNEQFF. As DNA, the CDR3 is TGTGCCAGCAGTTCTGGGAGCTACAATGAGCAGTTCTTC.

The chain links TRBV7-9 to TRBJ2-5; 14 nucleotides line up with TRBD2. CDR1 and CDR2 (germline): SEHNR, FQNEAQ (reference sequence). The trim removed 5 bases at V and 5 bases at J, leaving 4 bases unmatched. The CDR3 covers 15 residues. The CDR3 loop reads CASSRTSGGYETQYF. The CDR3 nucleotides read TGTGCCAGCAGCCGGACTAGCGGGGGGTACGAGACCCAGTACTTC.

DNA for the CDR3: TGTGCCAGCAGCATTCCAACCGGGCCAGAAGCTTTCTTT. Translated: CASSIPTGPEAFF. This chain connects TRBV7-2 to TRBJ1-1; D is uncertain. Germline V CDR1 and CDR2: SGHTA, FQGNSA. CDR3 length: 13 residues. V lost 5 bases and J 8 bases, leaving 15 bases between the germline ends. Drawing the rest from reference TRBV7-2 and TRBJ1-1, the complete variable domain is GAGVSQSPSNKVTEKGKDVELRCDPISGHTALYWYRQSLGQGLEFLIYFQGNSAPDKSGLPSDRFSAERTGGSVSTLTIQRTQQEDSAVYLCASSIPTGPEAFFGQGTRLTVV.

This clone turned up a few times. This chain joins TRBV7-2 and TRBJ2-4; D perhaps matches TRBD2 (5 bases). The CDR3 contains 13 residues. From germline, CDR1 is SGHTA and CDR2 FQGNSA. Trimming took off 1 base at V and 6 bases at J, with 7 bases between the two ends. CDR3 DNA sequence: TGTGCCAGCAGCTTAGGGCTAGCAAACATTCAGTACTTC. It yields the protein CASSLGLANIQYF.

The chain combines TRBV11-3 with TRBJ2-1; the D gene could be TRBD1 or TRBD2 (5 bases each). The germline V gene encodes CDR1 SGHNT and CDR2 YENEEA. Trimming stripped 3 bases from V and 12 bases from J, with 12 bases between. This CDR3 contains 12 residues. The CDR3 DNA sequence: TGTGCCAGCAGCTTCAGGGAGTCGGTGCAGTTCTTC. Residues: CASSFRESVQFF.

This clone was observed a few times. The CDR3 protein is CASSKLYRGHEQYF. The CDR3 DNA is TGTGCCAGCAGCAAGCTCTACAGGGGCCACGAGCAGTACTTC. The genes are TRBV21-1 and TRBJ2-7; no DNA check was done on the table's D call, TRBD1. TRBV21-1 represents a pseudogene. The CDR3 has 14 amino acids.

The sample holds a few counts of this clone. The J gene is TRBJ2-7, the V gene TRBV10-1; 7 positions agree with TRBD2. The CDR3 is 13 residues long. The germline gives CDR1 WNHNN, CDR2 SYGVQD (reference sequence). Trimming took 9 bases from V and 6 from J; bases not matched to a gene: 11. The DNA of the CDR3 is TGCGCCAGTAAGGGAGGGCCCGCGGGCGAGCAGTACGTC. Residues: CASKGGPAGEQYV.

This clone was found a few times. This chain connects TRBV7-2 to TRBJ2-5; D is unclear. The CDR3 extends over 14 amino acids. V lost 1 base and J 3 bases, leaving 9 bases between the germline ends. Per germline, CDR1 SGHTA and CDR2 FQGNSA. As DNA, the CDR3 is TGTGCCAGCAGCTTAGTGGGTAGAGAAGAGACCCAGTACTTC. Translating gives CASSLVGREETQYF.

A few counts support this clone. This chain uses TRBV6-6 with TRBJ1-2, with a possible D match to TRBD1 (5 bases). Looked up from germline, CDR1 is MNHNY and CDR2 is SVGAGI (reference sequence). V lost 0 bases and J lost 6, with 11 bases in between. There are 14 residues in the CDR3. The CDR3 bases are TGTGCCAGCAGTTACTCCCAGGGCCAGGATGGCTACACCTTC. This encodes CASSYSQGQDGYTF.

In its sample, this clone was seen many times. The rearrangement uses TRBV2 and TRBJ1-5; 9 bases fit TRBD1. Looked up from germline, CDR1 is SNHLY and CDR2 is FYNNEI. The CDR3 sequence is 14 residues long. J lost 5 bases, V lost 4 bases, and 3 bases had no gene match. CDR3 in DNA: TGTGCCAGCAGTGGACAGGGGGGTGATCAGCCCCAGCATTTT. Its translation: CASSGQGGDQPQHF. The variable domain in full, completed from reference TRBV2 and TRBJ1-5, reads EPEVTQTPSHQVTQMGQEVILRCVPISNHLYFYWYRQILGQKVEFLVSFYNNEISEKSEIFDDQFSVERPDGSNFTLKIRSTKLEDSAMYFCASSGQGGDQPQHFGDGTRLSIL.

This clone was picked up a small number of times. The V and J genes are TRBV19 and TRBJ1-5; TRBD1 matches 8 bases. Germline V gives CDR1 LNHDA, CDR2 SQIVND (reference sequence). This CDR3 is built from 13 residues. The ends lost 5 bases at V and 7 bases at J; junction bases unmatched: 4. In DNA form, the CDR3 reads TGTGCCAGTAGTGCTCGGGACAGGCAGCCCCAGCATTTT. Protein product: CASSARDRQPQHF.